The following is a TCR beta chain sequence with its context. Its antigen remains unknown. Then a second PCR, running roughly 7 to 11 cycles, was carried out with a sample-barcoded 5' primer and a J-beta primer mix. MiXCR was run by TCRdb on the 5' RACE reads, yielding one entry per CDR3 protein. The sample lists 650,000 to 950,000 distinct CDR3 sequences; approximately 44% were seen once. Ten milliliters of peripheral blood were drawn from each donor into EDTA-treated tubes. This sample is drawn from a study of blood T cells in healthy people across ages. Points from the study as a whole: Estimated diversity across one million T cells was deemed an underestimate. Without sorted subsets, naive and antigen-experienced compartments could not be conclusively compared.

The origin of this receptor is a man aged 55 to 69 in good health. The sequencing input was blood.

The CDR3 region is CASSFGRQPQHF. DNA of the CDR3: TGTGCCAGCAGCTTCGGGCGTCAGCCCCAGCATTTT. This chain connects TRBV6-2 or TRBV6-3 to TRBJ1-5; D uncertain. Germline CDR1 reads MNHEY; CDR2 reads SVGEGT. V lost 6 bases to trimming and J lost 6 bases, with 9 bases between them. The CDR3 is 12 residues long.